The rows below give T cell receptor beta chains drawn from one sample of a study of blood T cell repertoires in COVID-19. The table came from immunoSEQ multiplex PCR; TCRdb's copy has only in-frame clones and leaves some out. The sample records 65,000 or so clones, approximately 84% being singletons. The sample comprised peripheral blood. These receptors came from a human donor in a cohort sampled during active COVID-19. CDR3s include the opening cysteine and the closing phenylalanine or tryptophan. Each record gives: clone size, J gene, V gene, D gene, CDR3 DNA, CDR3 protein. D genes are given only for firm matches. Expanded clones get a size class; other rows say once, few or many, or leave the size out.

>once|TRBJ1-2|TRBV2|NA
TGTGCCAGCCGACAGGAGGCTGGCTACACCTTC
CASRQEAGYTF
>few|TRBJ2-1|TRBV27|NA
TGTGCCAGCAGTTACGAGGGTAGCACCTACAATGAGCAGTTCTTC
CASSYEGSTYNEQFF
>NA|TRBJ2-7|TRBV2|NA
TGTGCCAGCAGTGCAGGTTCTGGCTACGAGCAGTACTTC
CASSAGSGYEQYF
>NA|TRBJ2-7|TRBV7-8|NA
TGTGCCAGCAGCTTAGTCACTTCGGAGCAGTACTTC
CASSLVTSEQYF
>NA|TRBJ2-5|TRBV7-6|NA
TGTGCCAGCAGCTCTGGACGGACTTACCAAGAGACCCAGTACTTC
CASSSGRTYQETQYF
>NA|TRBJ2-7|TRBV6-5|NA
TGTGCCAGCAAGGTCGTGGCGACAGAACTTTGGGAGCAGTACTTC
CASKVVATELWEQYF
>NA|TRBJ1-1|TRBV18|NA
TGTGCCAGCTCACCAGGCAGTTCGAACACTGAAGCTTTCTTT
CASSPGSSNTEAFF
>once|TRBJ1-1|TRBV10-3|NA
TGTGCCATCAGCATGACAGAGAACACTGAAGCTTTCTTT
CAISMTENTEAFF
>NA|TRBJ2-1|TRBV29-1|TRBD1
TGCAGCGTTACTGACAGGGGGTCATACAATGAGCAGTTCTTC
CSVTDRGSYNEQFF
>NA|TRBJ1-3|TRBV18|NA
TGTGCCAGCTCACCCCGGACAGAACCTGGAAACACCATATATTTT
CASSPRTEPGNTIYF
>NA|TRBJ1-6|TRBV5-6|TRBD1
TGTGCCAGTTACAGGGGGCAGGACAATTCACCCCTCCACTTT
CASYRGQDNSPLHF
>NA|TRBJ1-1|TRBV3-1/TRBV3-2|NA
TGTGCCAGCAGCCACACGGGGAACACTGAAGCTTTCTTT
CASSHTGNTEAFF
>once|TRBJ2-5|TRBV5-6|TRBD2
TGTGCCAGCAGCCTGGGACTAGCGGGAGGGCTGGAGACCCAGTACTTC
CASSLGLAGGLETQYF
>few|TRBJ1-2|TRBV19|TRBD1
TGTGCCAGTACGATTCCGGGACAGGGGTTCGGCTACACCTTC
CASTIPGQGFGYTF
>few|TRBJ2-5|TRBV19|NA
TGTGCCAGTAGTACAGGGTTTGGAGAGACCCAGTACTTC
CASSTGFGETQYF
>NA|TRBJ1-2|TRBV25-1|NA
TGTGCCAGCAGTGACTTGGCAGGGGCCGGCTACACCTTC
CASSDLAGAGYTF
>NA|TRBJ2-2|TRBV28|NA
TGTGCCAGCAGTTTCAATTTCCGGGGTGCCGGGGAGCTGTTTTTT
CASSFNFRGAGELFF
>NA|TRBJ1-1|TRBV19|TRBD1
TGTGCCAGTAGTCCTACATACAGGGGGCACACTGAAGCTTTCTTT
CASSPTYRGHTEAFF
>NA|TRBJ1-1|TRBV5-4|TRBD1
TGTGCCAGCAGCCTAGGTATACGACAGGGGGCTAACACTGAAGCTTTCTTT
CASSLGIRQGANTEAFF
>once|TRBJ2-3|TRBV20-1|TRBD2
TGCAGTGCTAGTACTAGCGGAAGGCAGGGAGATACGCAGTATTTT
CSASTSGRQGDTQYF
>NA|TRBJ1-4|TRBV5-8|TRBD1
TGTGCCAGCAGCTTGGATGGGTCAGGGGGCACTGAAAAACTGTTTTTT
CASSLDGSGGTEKLFF
>once|TRBJ1-2|TRBV19|NA
TGTGCCAGTACCGCTCCCAAGGTTGGCGGGTATGGCTACACCTTC
CASTAPKVGGYGYTF
>NA|TRBJ1-6|TRBV7-2|NA
TGTGCCAGCAGCTTAGGAGGCACGAGCAATAATTCACCCCTCCACTTT
CASSLGGTSNNSPLHF
>NA|TRBJ2-1|TRBV12-3/TRBV12-4|NA
TGTGCCAGCAGTCCGACATACAATGAGCAGTTCTTC
CASSPTYNEQFF
>NA|TRBJ2-1|TRBV5-5|TRBD2
TGTGCCAGCAGGCCCGGGACTAGCGATTTTCGGGAGCAGTTCTTC
CASRPGTSDFREQFF
>NA|TRBJ2-7|TRBV11-2|NA
TGTGCCAGCAGCTCCAATTCCTACGAGCAGTACTTC
CASSSNSYEQYF
>once|TRBJ2-7|TRBV7-3|TRBD1
TGTGCCAGCAGCCCGGGACAGGGGGAGCAGTACTTC
CASSPGQGEQYF
>few|TRBJ2-1|TRBV7-8|TRBD1
TGTGCCAGCAGCCTCCGGGACAGGGGCCTCAATGGGCAGTTCTTC
CASSLRDRGLNGQFF
>NA|TRBJ1-4|TRBV2|NA
TGTGCCAGCAGGAGGGATAATGAAAAACTGTTTTTT
CASRRDNEKLFF
>few|TRBJ1-2|TRBV7-8|TRBD1
TGTGCCAGCAGCTTAGGGCGGCTGGGGACAGGGGGCTATGGCTACACCTTC
CASSLGRLGTGGYGYTF
>NA|TRBJ2-3|TRBV3-1/TRBV3-2|NA
TGTGCCAGCAGCCACTCAGATACGCAGTATTTT
CASSHSDTQYF